This T cell receptor beta chain was identified during a study of tumor and adjacent non-tumor tissue in lung cancer. Study context: Patients were aged about 31 to 85, nine to eleven men and about five women, stage I to III. Study-level points and caveats: Top 100 clones took a larger repertoire share in normal lung.

TCRbeta libraries were built with three rounds of nested PCR, modified from ARM-PCR. TCRdb called the multiplex PCR reads again in MiXCR, with one record for every CDR3 protein. The sample has about 86,000 distinct CDR3 sequences, under 80% seen once. A note on this clonotype: Its target is unknown. A read error may account for a junction end that differs from germline.

The template was RNA from unsorted bulk tissue. This non-tumor lung sample came from over 3 cm beyond the tumor edge. Germline CDR1 and CDR2: ENHRY and SYGVKD. The CDR3 runs to 16 residues. The TCR was taken from a woman between 50 and 59 years old with non-small cell lung cancer. V is TRBV10-3 and J is TRBJ2-3; 7 nucleotides match TRBD1. The specimen was distant non-tumor lung tissue. Written as DNA, the CDR3 is TGTGCCATCAGTGGTGGTATAGGGGGCTGGACAGATACGCGGTATTTT. Residues: CAISGGIGGWTDTRYF.